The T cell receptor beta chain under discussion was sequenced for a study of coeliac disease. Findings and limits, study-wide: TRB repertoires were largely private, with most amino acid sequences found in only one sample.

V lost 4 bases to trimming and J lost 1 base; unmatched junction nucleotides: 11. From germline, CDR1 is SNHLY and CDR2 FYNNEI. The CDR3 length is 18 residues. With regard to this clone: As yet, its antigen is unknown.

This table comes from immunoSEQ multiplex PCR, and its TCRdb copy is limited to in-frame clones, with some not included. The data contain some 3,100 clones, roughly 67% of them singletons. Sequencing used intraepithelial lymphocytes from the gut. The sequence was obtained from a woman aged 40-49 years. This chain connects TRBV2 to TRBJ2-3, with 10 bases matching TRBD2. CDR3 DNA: TGTGCCAGCAGTGTGGCTAGCGGGAGCCTCTCTCGCACAGATACGCAGTATTTT. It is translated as CASSVASGSLSRTDTQYF.